A selection of T cell receptor beta chains follows, all from one sample in a study of T cells generated in artificial thymic organoids. TCRdb re-called the 5' RACE reads with MiXCR, one entry per CDR3 protein. The data hold approximately 7,700 distinct CDR3 sequences, with roughly a quarter observed a single time. These receptors have no known antigen. The sequencing sample was made of naive CD8+ T cells grown in artificial thymic organoids from cord blood stem and progenitor cells. Receptors were obtained from a human donor who gave cord blood stem cells for thymic organoid culture, a cardiac surgery patient who gave postnatal thymus, or a blood donor (not recorded which). Both conserved end residues are part of each CDR3. D genes are given only for firm matches. Where a row states a size, it is once, few, many or the class of an expanded clone; other rows omit it.

TRBV27	TRBJ1-4	NA	medium-sized	CASTPTVGTNEKLFF	TGTGCCAGCACCCCGACGGTTGGTACTAATGAAAAACTGTTTTTT
TRBV12-3/TRBV12-4	TRBJ1-5	TRBD1	medium-sized	CASSDRGGNQPQHF	TGTGCCAGCAGTGACAGGGGGGGCAATCAGCCCCAGCATTTT
TRBV12-3/TRBV12-4	TRBJ1-2	NA	NA	CASSLEGPPAGYTF	TGTGCCAGCAGTTTAGAGGGGCCCCCGGCTGGCTACACCTTC
TRBV4-1	TRBJ1-5	NA	medium-sized	CASSQDAVRGLDSNQPQHF	TGCGCCAGCAGCCAAGATGCGGTTCGGGGCTTGGATAGCAATCAGCCCCAGCATTTT
TRBV4-3	TRBJ2-7	TRBD1	medium-sized	CASSQGTGPYEQYF	TGCGCCAGCAGCCAGGGGACAGGTCCTTACGAGCAGTACTTC
TRBV20-1	TRBJ1-4	TRBD1	NA	CSARGTGKREKLFF	TGCAGTGCTAGAGGGACAGGGAAGAGAGAAAAACTGTTTTTT
TRBV20-1	TRBJ2-7	NA	NA	CSAPLGGASSYEQYF	TGCAGTGCTCCCTTGGGCGGGGCTAGCTCCTACGAGCAGTACTTC
TRBV12-3/TRBV12-4	TRBJ2-6	NA	few	CASRAGSAFNSGANVLTF	TGTGCCAGCAGAGCAGGGTCGGCGTTCAACTCTGGGGCCAACGTCCTGACTTTC
TRBV6-6	TRBJ1-3	NA	few	CASSYKSCGSSGNTIYF	TGTGCCAGCAGTTACAAAAGTTGTGGAAGCTCTGGAAACACCATATATTTT
TRBV6-2/TRBV6-3	TRBJ2-3	TRBD2	few	CASTFFTGGTQYF	TGTGCCAGCACCTTTTTTACGGGGGGGACGCAGTATTTT
TRBV6-6	TRBJ1-1	NA	NA	CASRGRWAFF	TGTGCCAGCCGGGGGAGATGGGCTTTCTTT
TRBV27	TRBJ1-5	NA	few	CASSLHAYSGVPQHF	TGTGCCAGCAGTTTGCACGCATACTCCGGGGTGCCCCAGCATTTT
TRBV20-1	TRBJ1-4	NA	NA	CSAVQGIANEKLFF	TGCAGTGCTGTTCAGGGGATCGCTAATGAAAAACTGTTTTTT
TRBV7-2	TRBJ2-1	NA	medium-sized	CASSSCNEQFF	TGTGCCAGCAGCTCATGCAATGAGCAGTTCTTC
TRBV6-2/TRBV6-3	TRBJ1-2	NA	medium-sized	CASRGVHPYGYTF	TGTGCCAGCAGAGGGGTTCATCCCTATGGCTACACCTTC
TRBV4-1	TRBJ2-1	TRBD2	NA	CASSQFPTSGGCSYNEQFF	TGCGCCAGCAGCCAATTCCCGACTAGCGGGGGGTGTTCCTACAATGAGCAGTTCTTC
TRBV4-1	TRBJ1-5	TRBD1	medium-sized	CASSPWTGGNQPQHF	TGCGCCAGCAGCCCCTGGACAGGGGGCAATCAGCCCCAGCATTTT
TRBV5-1	TRBJ2-5	TRBD2	NA	CASSLRRDLLADQETQYF	TGCGCCAGCAGCTTGAGACGGGACCTACTAGCGGACCAAGAGACCCAGTACTTC
TRBV10-3	TRBJ2-3	NA	NA	CAISDSCPLPDTQYF	TGTGCCATCAGTGATTCCTGCCCCCTCCCAGATACGCAGTATTTT
TRBV10-3	TRBJ2-7	TRBD1	NA	CAIGRQGAREQYF	TGTGCCATCGGTCGACAGGGGGCGAGGGAGCAGTACTTC
TRBV29-1	TRBJ1-1	NA	few	CSVEGPTEAFF	TGCAGCGTTGAAGGCCCCACTGAAGCTTTCTTT
TRBV2	TRBJ2-7	TRBD1	few	CASSDWTGRTYEQYF	TGTGCCAGCAGTGACTGGACAGGGAGGACCTACGAGCAGTACTTC
TRBV7-3	TRBJ1-1	NA	few	CASSLGRLFSNTEAFF	TGTGCCAGCAGCTTAGGCAGACTTTTTTCGAACACTGAAGCTTTCTTT
TRBV12-3/TRBV12-4	TRBJ2-3	NA	medium-sized	CASSGRWKTDTQYF	TGTGCCAGCAGCGGAAGGTGGAAAACAGATACGCAGTATTTT
TRBV9	TRBJ2-3	TRBD2	NA	CASSVEPSGGKRHTQYF	TGTGCCAGCAGCGTAGAGCCTAGCGGGGGGAAAAGGCATACGCAGTATTTT
TRBV4-3	TRBJ1-2	NA	NA	CASSRDFYGYTF	TGCGCCAGCAGCAGAGACTTCTATGGCTACACCTTC
TRBV28	TRBJ2-3	NA	few	CASSLCFLSRTDTQYF	TGTGCCAGCAGTTTATGCTTTCTCAGCAGGACAGATACGCAGTATTTT
TRBV5-1	TRBJ2-2	NA	medium-sized	CASSFGQHTGELFF	TGCGCCAGCAGCTTCGGGCAGCACACCGGGGAGCTGTTTTTT
TRBV28	TRBJ2-6	NA	few	CASSLWPRAGGANVLTF	TGTGCCAGCAGTTTATGGCCAAGGGCGGGAGGGGCCAACGTCCTGACTTTC
TRBV7-9	TRBJ2-6	NA	NA	CASSSPAGDGANVLTF	TGTGCCAGCAGCTCCCCGGCAGGGGACGGGGCCAACGTCCTGACTTTC
TRBV16	TRBJ2-7	TRBD1	medium-sized	CASSQWGQLHEQYF	TGTGCCAGCAGCCAATGGGGACAGCTCCACGAGCAGTACTTC
TRBV2	TRBJ1-5	TRBD1	NA	CTSSEAPDSGQVYSNQPQHF	TGTACCAGCAGTGAAGCCCCTGACTCGGGACAGGTGTATAGCAATCAGCCCCAGCATTTT
TRBV7-2	TRBJ2-3	NA	few	CASSWGPTDTQYF	TGTGCCAGCAGCTGGGGACCCACAGATACGCAGTATTTT
TRBV29-1	TRBJ2-7	NA	few	CSVRPSIYEQYF	TGCAGCGTTCGCCCGAGCATCTACGAGCAGTACTTC
TRBV3-1	TRBJ2-5	TRBD2	NA	CASSQGPGLEAQETQYF	TGTGCCAGCAGCCAAGGGCCGGGACTAGAGGCACAAGAGACCCAGTACTTC